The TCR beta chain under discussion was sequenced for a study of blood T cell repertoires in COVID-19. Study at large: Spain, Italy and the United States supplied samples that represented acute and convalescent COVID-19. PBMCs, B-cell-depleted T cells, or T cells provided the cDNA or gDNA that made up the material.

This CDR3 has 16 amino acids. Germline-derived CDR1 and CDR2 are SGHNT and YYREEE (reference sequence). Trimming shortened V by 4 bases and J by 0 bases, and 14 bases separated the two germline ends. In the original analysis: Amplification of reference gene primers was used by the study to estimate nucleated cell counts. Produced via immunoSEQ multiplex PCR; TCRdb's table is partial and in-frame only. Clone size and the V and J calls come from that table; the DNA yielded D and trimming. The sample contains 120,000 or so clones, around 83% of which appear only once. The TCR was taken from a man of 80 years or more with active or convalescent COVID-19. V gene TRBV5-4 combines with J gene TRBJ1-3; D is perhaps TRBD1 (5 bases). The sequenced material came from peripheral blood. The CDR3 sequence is CASSGGLSSSGNTIYF. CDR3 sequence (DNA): TGTGCCAGCAGCGGGGGACTTTCCAGCTCTGGAAACACCATATATTTT.